Described below is a single T cell receptor (beta chain) sequence and its context. Some clones are missing from TCRdb's copy, which holds only in-frame ones; the method was immunoSEQ multiplex PCR. The sample carries 55,000 to 85,000 clones, 90% recorded once. This entry belongs to a study of blood T cell repertoires in COVID-19. Study-wide background: Specimens from acute and convalescent COVID-19 originated in the United States, Italy and Spain.

The CDR3 spans 13 residues. The V end was cut by 8 bases, the J end by 6 bases, with 14 bases between. The germline CDR1 and CDR2 sequences are MNHEY and SMNVEV (reference sequence). The clonotype was recovered from a woman aged 18-35 years with acute or convalescent COVID-19. Specimen: peripheral blood. The rearrangement joins TRBV27 to TRBJ1-5; D gene uncertain. CDR3 nucleotide sequence: TGTGCCAGCGCCGAGCAGGCCTTTCAGCCCCAGCATTTT. Translating it yields CASAEQAFQPQHF.